This entry concerns a single TCR beta chain. Germline lookup yields CDR1 MNHEY and CDR2 SVGAGI. The CDR3 length is 15 residues. V lost 3 bases and J lost 8; bases outside the gene matches: 5. Some clones are missing from TCRdb's copy, which holds only in-frame ones; the method was immunoSEQ multiplex PCR. The sample has roughly 180,000 clones, around 84% seen once. During active infection, Seattle patients enrolled and were then monitored through disease. This entry belongs to a study of blood T cell repertoires in COVID-19. The chain links TRBV6-5 to TRBJ1-4; 11 bases map to TRBD1. The source material was peripheral blood. The origin of this receptor is a woman between 50 and 59 years old with COVID-19, enrolled during active disease. CDR3: CASSYGQGAVEKLFF. In DNA form, the CDR3 reads TGTGCCAGCAGTTATGGACAGGGGGCGGTCGAAAAACTGTTTTTT.